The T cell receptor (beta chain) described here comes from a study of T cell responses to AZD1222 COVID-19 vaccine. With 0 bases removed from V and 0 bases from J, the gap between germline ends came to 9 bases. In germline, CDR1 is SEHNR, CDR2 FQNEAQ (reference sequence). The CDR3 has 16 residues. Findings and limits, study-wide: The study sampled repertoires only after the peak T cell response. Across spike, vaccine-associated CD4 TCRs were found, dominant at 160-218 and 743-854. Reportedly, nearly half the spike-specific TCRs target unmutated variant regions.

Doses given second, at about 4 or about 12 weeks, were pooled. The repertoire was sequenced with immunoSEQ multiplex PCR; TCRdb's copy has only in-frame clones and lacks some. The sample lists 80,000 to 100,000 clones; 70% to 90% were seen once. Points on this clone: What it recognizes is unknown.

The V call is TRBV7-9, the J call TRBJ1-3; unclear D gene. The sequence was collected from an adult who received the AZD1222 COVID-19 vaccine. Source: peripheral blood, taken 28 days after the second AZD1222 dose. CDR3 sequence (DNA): TGTGCCAGCAGCTTAGCCGGCAGGCGCTCTGGAAACACCATATATTTT. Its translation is CASSLAGRRSGNTIYF. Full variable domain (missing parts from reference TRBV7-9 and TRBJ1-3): DTGVSQNPRHKITKRGQNVTFRCDPISEHNRLYWYRQTLGQGPEFLTYFQNEAQLEKSRLLSDRFSAERPKGSFSTLEIQRTEQGDSAMYLCASSLAGRRSGNTIYFGEGSWLTVV.